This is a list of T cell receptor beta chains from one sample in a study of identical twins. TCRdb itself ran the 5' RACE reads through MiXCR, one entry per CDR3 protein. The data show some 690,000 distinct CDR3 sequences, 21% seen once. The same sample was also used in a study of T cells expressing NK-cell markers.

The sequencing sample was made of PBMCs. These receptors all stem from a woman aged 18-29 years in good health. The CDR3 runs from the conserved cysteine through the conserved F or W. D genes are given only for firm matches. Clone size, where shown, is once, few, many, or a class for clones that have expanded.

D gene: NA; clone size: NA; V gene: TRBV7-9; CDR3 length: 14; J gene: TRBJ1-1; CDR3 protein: CASQALIMNTEAFF; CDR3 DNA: TGTGCCAGCCAGGCGTTGATCATGAACACTGAAGCTTTCTTT
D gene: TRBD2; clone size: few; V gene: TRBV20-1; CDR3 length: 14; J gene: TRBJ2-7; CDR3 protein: CSATLAGVPNEQYF; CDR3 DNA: TGCAGTGCCACTCTAGCGGGAGTTCCCAACGAGCAGTACTTC
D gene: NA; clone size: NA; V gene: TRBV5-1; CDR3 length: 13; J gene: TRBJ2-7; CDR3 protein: CASSPIATYEQYF; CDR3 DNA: TGCGCCAGCAGCCCTATTGCCACCTACGAGCAGTACTTC
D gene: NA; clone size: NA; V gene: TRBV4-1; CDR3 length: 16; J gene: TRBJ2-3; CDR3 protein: CASSPLGKGLVDTQYF; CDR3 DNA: TGCGCCAGCAGCCCGTTGGGAAAGGGGCTCGTAGATACGCAGTATTTT
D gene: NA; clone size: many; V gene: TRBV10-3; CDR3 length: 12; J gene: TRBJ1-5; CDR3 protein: CAISEWDQPQHF; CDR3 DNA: TGTGCCATCAGTGAGTGGGATCAGCCCCAGCATTTT
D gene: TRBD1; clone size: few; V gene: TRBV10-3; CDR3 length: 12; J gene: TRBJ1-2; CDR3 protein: CALRQGDYGYTF; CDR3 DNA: TGTGCCCTCCGACAGGGGGACTATGGCTACACCTTC
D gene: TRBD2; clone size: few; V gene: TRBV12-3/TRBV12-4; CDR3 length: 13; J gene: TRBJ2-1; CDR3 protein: CASSPGTTNEQFF; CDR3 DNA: TGTGCCAGCAGCCCCGGGACTACCAATGAGCAGTTCTTC
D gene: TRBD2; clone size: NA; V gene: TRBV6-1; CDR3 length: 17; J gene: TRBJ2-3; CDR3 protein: CASSVRPDGRASDTQYF; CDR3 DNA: TGTGCCAGCAGTGTTAGGCCTGACGGGAGGGCGTCAGATACGCAGTATTTT
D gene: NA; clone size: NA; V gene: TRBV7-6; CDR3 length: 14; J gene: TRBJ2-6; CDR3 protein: CASGRGGGANVLTF; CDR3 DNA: TGTGCCAGCGGACGCGGAGGAGGGGCCAACGTCCTGACTTTC
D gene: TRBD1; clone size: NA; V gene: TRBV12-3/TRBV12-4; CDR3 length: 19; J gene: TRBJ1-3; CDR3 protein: CASSFRYRGDRPSGNTIYF; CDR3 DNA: TGTGCCAGCAGTTTTAGATACAGGGGGGATCGACCTTCTGGAAACACCATATATTTT
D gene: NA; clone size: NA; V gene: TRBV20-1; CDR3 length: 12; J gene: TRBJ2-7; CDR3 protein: CSARRQEVEQYF; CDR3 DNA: TGCAGTGCTAGACGTCAGGAGGTCGAGCAGTACTTC
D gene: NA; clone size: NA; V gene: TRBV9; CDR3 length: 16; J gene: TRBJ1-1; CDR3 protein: CASSVDVGKSNTEAFF; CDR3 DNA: TGTGCCAGCAGCGTAGATGTGGGGAAGTCGAACACTGAAGCTTTCTTT
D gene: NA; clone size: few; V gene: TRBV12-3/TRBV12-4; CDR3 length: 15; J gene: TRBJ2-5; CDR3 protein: CASRSPRGGRETQYF; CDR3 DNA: TGTGCCAGCAGATCGCCGAGGGGGGGCCGGGAGACCCAGTACTTC
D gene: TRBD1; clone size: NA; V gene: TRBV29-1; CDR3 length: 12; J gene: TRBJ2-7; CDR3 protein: CSVETGRYEQYF; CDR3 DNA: TGCAGCGTTGAGACAGGGAGATACGAGCAGTACTTC
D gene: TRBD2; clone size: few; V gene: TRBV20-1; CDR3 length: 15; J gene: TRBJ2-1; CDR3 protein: CSARGLAGGYNEQFF; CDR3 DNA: TGCAGTGCCCGGGGACTAGCGGGAGGGTACAATGAGCAGTTCTTC
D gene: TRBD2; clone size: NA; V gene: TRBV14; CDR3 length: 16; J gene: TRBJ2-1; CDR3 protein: CASSQKLAGPFNEQFF; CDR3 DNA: TGTGCCAGCAGCCAAAAACTAGCGGGACCCTTCAATGAGCAGTTCTTC
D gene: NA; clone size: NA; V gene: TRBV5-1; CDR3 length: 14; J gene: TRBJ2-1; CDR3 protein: CATHGGSGDGEQFF; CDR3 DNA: TGCGCCACCCACGGAGGGTCCGGGGACGGTGAGCAGTTCTTC
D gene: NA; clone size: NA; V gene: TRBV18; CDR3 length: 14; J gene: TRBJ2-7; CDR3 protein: CASSPASSSYEQYF; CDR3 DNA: TGTGCCAGCTCACCTGCCTCGTCCTCCTACGAGCAGTACTTC
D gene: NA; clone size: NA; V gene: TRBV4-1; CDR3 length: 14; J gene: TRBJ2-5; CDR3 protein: CASSQLQGGETQYF; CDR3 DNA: TGCGCCAGCAGCCAACTTCAGGGGGGAGAGACCCAGTACTTC
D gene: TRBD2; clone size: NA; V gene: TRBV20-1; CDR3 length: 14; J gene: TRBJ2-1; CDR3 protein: CSASRRERYNEQFF; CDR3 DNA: TGCAGTGCTAGTCGGCGGGAGCGCTACAATGAGCAGTTCTTC
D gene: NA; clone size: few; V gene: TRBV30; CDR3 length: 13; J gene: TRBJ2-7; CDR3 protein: CAWNVGRQYEQYF; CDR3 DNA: TGTGCCTGGAATGTGGGACGGCAGTACGAGCAGTACTTC
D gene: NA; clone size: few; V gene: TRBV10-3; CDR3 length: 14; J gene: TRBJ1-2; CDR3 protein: CAISESPGSYGYTF; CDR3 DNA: TGTGCCATCAGTGAGTCACCGGGGAGCTATGGCTACACCTTC
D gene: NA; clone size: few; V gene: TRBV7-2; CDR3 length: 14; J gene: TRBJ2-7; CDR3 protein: CASSLGATSYEQYF; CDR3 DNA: TGTGCCAGCAGCTTAGGAGCGACCTCCTACGAGCAGTACTTC
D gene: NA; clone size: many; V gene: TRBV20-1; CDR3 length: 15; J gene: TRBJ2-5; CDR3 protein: CSARDVLTTRETQYF; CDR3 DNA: TGCAGTGCTAGAGACGTTCTGACGACGAGGGAGACCCAGTACTTC
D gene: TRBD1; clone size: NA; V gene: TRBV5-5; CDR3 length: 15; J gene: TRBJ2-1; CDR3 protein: CASSVRQGTYNEQFF; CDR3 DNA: TGTGCCAGCAGCGTCAGACAGGGAACCTACAATGAGCAGTTCTTC
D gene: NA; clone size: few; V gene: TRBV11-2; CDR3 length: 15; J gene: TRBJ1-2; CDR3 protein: CASSLGGGRGYGYTF; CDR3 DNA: TGTGCCAGCAGCTTAGGAGGGGGAAGGGGCTATGGCTACACCTTC
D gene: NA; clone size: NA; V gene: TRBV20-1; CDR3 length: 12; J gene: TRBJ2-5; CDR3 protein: CSARTFQETQYF; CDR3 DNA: TGCAGTGCTAGAACCTTTCAAGAGACCCAGTACTTC
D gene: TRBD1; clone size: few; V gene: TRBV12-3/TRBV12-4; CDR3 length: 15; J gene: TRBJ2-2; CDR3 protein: CASRPGTGDGGELFF; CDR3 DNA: TGTGCCAGCAGACCCGGGACAGGGGATGGCGGGGAGCTGTTTTTT
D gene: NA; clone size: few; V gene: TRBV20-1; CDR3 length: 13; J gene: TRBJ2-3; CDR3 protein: CSAIFGTEYTQYF; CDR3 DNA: TGCAGTGCGATTTTCGGGACCGAGTATACGCAGTATTTT
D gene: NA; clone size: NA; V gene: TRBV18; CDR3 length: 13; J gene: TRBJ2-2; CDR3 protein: CASSPYSLRQLFF; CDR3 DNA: TGTGCCAGCTCACCTTACTCGTTGCGCCAGCTGTTTTTT
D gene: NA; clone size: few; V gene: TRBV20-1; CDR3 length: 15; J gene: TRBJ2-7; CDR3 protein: CSARPLRGNGYEQYF; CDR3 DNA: TGCAGTGCTAGACCTCTCCGCGGGAATGGCTACGAGCAGTACTTC
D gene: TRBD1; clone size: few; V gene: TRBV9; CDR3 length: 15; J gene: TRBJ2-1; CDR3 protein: CASSVEGADYNEQFF; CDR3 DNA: TGTGCCAGCAGCGTAGAGGGGGCGGACTACAATGAGCAGTTCTTC
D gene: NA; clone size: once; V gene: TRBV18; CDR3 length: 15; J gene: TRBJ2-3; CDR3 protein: CASSQKGQYTDTQYF; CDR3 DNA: TGTGCCAGCTCCCAAAAGGGGCAATACACAGATACGCAGTATTTT
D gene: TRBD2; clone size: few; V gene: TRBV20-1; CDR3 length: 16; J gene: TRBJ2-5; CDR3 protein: CSARDGASGRLETQYF; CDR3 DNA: TGCAGTGCTAGAGATGGGGCTAGCGGGAGGTTGGAGACCCAGTACTTC
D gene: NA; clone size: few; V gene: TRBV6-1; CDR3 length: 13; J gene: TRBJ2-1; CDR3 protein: CASSSPSPEPPIF; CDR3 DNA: TGTGCCAGCAGCTCCCCATCCCCGGAGCCCCCAATCTTC
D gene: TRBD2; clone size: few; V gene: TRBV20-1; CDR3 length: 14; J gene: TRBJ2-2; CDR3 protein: CSARRREYTGELFF; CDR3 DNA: TGCAGTGCTAGAAGGCGGGAGTACACCGGGGAGCTGTTTTTT
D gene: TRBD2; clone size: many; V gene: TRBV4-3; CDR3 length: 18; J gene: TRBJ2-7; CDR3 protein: CASSQGGSGRSISYEQYF; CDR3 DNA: TGCGCCAGCAGCCAAGGGGGCAGCGGGAGATCCATCTCCTACGAGCAGTACTTC
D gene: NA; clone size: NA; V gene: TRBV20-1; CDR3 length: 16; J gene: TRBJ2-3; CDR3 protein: CSARIRWQGISDTQYF; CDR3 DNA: TGCAGTGCTAGAATAAGGTGGCAGGGAATAAGCGATACGCAGTATTTT
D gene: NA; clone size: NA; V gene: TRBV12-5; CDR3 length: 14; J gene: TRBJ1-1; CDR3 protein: CASGLSFHNTEAFF; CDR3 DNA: TGTGCTAGTGGTTTGTCGTTTCATAACACTGAAGCTTTCTTT
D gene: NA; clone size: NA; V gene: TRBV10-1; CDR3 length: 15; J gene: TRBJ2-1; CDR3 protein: CASSDGESSYNEQFF; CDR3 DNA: TGCGCCAGCAGTGACGGGGAGAGCTCCTACAATGAGCAGTTCTTC
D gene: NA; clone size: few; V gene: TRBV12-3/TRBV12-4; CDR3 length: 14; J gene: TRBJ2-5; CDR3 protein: CASSFYGQQETQYF; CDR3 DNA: TGTGCCAGCAGTTTCTACGGACAGCAAGAGACCCAGTACTTC
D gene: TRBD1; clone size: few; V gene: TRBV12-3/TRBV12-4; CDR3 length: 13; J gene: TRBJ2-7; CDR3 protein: CASNSGQSYEQYF; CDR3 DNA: TGTGCCAGCAACTCGGGACAGTCATACGAGCAGTACTTC
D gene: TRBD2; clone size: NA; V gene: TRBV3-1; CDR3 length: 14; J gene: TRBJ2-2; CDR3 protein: CASKQGEGTGELFF; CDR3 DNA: TGTGCCAGCAAGCAAGGGGAGGGCACCGGGGAGCTGTTTTTT
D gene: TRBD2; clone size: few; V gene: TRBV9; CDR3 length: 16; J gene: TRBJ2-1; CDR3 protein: CASSVGASGSYNEQFF; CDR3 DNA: TGTGCCAGCAGCGTAGGGGCTAGCGGTTCCTACAATGAGCAGTTCTTC
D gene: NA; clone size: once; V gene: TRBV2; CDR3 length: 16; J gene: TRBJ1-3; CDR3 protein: CASRTQQDFAGNTIYF; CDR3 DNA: TGTGCCAGCAGAACTCAGCAGGATTTTGCTGGAAACACCATATATTTT
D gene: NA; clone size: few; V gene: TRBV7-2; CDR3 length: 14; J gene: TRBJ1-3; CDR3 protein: CASSYRRGGNTIYF; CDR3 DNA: TGTGCCAGCAGCTACCGACGGGGAGGAAACACCATATATTTT
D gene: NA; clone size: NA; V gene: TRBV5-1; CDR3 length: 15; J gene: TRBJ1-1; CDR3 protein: CASSGPLAIGAEAFF; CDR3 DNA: TGCGCCAGCAGCGGGCCTCTCGCAATAGGGGCTGAAGCTTTCTTT
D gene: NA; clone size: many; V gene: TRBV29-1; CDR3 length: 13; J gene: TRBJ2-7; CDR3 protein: CSVVGLFTYEQYF; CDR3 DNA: TGCAGCGTTGTTGGGCTCTTTACCTACGAGCAGTACTTC
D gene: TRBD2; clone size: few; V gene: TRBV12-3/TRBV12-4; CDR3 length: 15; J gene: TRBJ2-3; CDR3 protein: CASSPPMGGADTQYF; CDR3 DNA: TGTGCCAGCAGTCCCCCAATGGGGGGGGCAGATACGCAGTATTTT
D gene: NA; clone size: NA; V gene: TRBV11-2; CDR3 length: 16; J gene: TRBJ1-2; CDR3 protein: CASSRNHGDPNYGYTF; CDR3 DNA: TGTGCCAGCAGCAGAAACCATGGCGACCCAAACTATGGCTACACCTTC
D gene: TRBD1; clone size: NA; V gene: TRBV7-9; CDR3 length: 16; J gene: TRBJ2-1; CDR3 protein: CASSEWTGIQLKHKFF; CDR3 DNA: TGTGCCAGCAGCGAATGGACAGGTATTCAACTGAAACATAAGTTCTTC
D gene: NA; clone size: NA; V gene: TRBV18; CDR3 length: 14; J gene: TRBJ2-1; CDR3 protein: CASSRVGSGYEQFF; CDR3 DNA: TGTGCCAGCTCACGGGTCGGCAGCGGTTATGAGCAGTTCTTC
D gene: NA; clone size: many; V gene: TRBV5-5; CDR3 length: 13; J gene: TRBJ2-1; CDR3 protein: CASFVVTINEQFF; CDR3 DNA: TGTGCCAGCTTCGTAGTCACAATTAATGAGCAGTTCTTC
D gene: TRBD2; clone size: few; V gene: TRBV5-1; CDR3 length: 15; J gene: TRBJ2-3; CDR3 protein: CASGFGAGGSDTQYF; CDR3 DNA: TGCGCCAGCGGCTTCGGAGCGGGGGGGTCAGATACGCAGTATTTT
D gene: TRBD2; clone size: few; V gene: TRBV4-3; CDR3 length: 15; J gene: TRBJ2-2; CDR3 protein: CASSQTSVNTGELFF; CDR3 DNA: TGCGCCAGCAGCCAGACTAGCGTGAACACCGGGGAGCTGTTTTTT
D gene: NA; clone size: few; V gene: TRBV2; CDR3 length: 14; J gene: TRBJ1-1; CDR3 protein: CASSERPENTEAFF; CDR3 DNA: TGTGCCAGCAGTGAACGGCCCGAGAACACTGAAGCTTTCTTT
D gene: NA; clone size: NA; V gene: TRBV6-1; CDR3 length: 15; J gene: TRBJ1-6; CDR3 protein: CASSLDGSYNSPLHF; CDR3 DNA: TGTGCCAGCAGCCTGGACGGCTCCTATAATTCACCCCTCCACTTT
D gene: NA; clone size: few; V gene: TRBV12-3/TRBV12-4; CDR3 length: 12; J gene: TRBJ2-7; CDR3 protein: CASSRPLDEQYF; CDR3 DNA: TGTGCCAGCAGTCGCCCGTTAGACGAGCAGTACTTC
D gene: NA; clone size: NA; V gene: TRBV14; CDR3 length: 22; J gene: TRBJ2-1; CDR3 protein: CASSRYPPPGLRKWMGSNEQFF; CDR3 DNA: TGTGCCAGCAGCCGTTACCCCCCACCGGGACTGAGGAAGTGGATGGGTTCCAATGAGCAGTTCTTC
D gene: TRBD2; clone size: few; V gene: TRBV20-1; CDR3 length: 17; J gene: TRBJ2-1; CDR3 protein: CSAQGLAGALTYNEQFF; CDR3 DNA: TGCAGTGCCCAGGGACTAGCGGGGGCTTTGACCTACAATGAGCAGTTCTTC